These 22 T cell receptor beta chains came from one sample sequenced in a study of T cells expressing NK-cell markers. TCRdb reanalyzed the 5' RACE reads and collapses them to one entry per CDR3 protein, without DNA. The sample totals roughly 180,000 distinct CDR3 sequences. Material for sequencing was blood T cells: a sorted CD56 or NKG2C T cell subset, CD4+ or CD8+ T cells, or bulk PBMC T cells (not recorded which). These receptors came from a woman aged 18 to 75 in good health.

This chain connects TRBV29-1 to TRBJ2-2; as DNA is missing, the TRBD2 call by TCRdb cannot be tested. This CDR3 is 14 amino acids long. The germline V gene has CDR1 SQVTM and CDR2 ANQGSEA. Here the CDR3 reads CSAFSGSGTGELFF.

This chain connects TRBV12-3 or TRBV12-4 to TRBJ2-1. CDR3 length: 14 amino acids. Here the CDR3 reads CASSETSASNEQFF.

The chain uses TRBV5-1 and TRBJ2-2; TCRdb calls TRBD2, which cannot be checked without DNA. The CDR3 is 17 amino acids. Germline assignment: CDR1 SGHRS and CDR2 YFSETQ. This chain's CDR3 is CASSLGPGTGNTGELFF.

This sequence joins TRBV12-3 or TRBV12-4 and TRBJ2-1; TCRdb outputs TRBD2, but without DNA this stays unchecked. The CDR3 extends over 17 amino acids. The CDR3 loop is CASILRELAGVGNEQFF.

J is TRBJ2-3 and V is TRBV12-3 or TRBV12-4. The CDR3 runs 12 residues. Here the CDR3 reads CASSRRMDTQYF.

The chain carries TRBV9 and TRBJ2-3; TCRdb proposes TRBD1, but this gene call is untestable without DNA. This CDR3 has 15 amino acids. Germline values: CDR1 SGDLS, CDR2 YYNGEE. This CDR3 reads CASSDAGQPTDTQYF.

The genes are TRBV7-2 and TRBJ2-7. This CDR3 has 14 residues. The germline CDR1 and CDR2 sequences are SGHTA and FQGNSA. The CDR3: CASSLDRSSYEQYF.

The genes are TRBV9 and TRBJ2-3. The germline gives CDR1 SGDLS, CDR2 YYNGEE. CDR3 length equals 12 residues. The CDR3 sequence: CASSSSGDTQYF.

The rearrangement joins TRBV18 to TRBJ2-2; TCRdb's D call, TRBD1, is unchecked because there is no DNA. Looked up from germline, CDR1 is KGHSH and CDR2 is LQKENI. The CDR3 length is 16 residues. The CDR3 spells CASSPSRQGATGELFF.

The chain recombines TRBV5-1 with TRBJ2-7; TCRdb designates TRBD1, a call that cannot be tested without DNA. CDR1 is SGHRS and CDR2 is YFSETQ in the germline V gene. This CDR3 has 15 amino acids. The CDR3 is CASSSGQGASYEQYF.

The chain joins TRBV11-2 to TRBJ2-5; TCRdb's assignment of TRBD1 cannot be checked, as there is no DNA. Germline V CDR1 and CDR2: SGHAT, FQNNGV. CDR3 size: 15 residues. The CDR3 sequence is CASSSRTRVWETQYF.

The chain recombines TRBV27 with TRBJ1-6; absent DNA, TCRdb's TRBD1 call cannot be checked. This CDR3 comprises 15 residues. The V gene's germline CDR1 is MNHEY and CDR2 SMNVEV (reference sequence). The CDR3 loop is CASKPKDRVGSPLHF.

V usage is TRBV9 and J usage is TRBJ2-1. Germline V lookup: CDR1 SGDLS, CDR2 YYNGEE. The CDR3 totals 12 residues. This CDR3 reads CASSVASNEQFF.

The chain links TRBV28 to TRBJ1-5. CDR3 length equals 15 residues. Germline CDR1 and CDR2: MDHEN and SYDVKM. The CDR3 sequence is CASSRAQGAAQPQHF.

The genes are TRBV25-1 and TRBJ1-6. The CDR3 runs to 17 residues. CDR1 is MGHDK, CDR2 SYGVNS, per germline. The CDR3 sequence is CASSESTTPRGSSPLHF. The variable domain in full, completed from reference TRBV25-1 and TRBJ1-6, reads EADIYQTPRYLVIGTGKKITLECSQTMGHDKMYWYQQDPGMELHLIHYSYGVNSTEKGDLSSESTVSRIRTEHFPLTLESARPSHTSQYLCASSESTTPRGSSPLHFGNGTRLTVT.

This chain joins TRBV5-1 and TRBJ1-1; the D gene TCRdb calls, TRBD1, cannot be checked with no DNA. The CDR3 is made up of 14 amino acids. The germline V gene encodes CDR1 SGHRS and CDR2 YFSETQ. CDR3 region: CASSLGQGTSEAFF.

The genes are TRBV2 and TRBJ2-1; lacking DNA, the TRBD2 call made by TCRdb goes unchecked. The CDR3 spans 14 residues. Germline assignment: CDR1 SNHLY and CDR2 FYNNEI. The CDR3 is CASSVLAAYNEQFF.

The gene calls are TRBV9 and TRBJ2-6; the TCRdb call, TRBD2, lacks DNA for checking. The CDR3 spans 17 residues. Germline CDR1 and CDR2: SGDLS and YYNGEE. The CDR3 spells CASSRPGRVSGANVLTF.

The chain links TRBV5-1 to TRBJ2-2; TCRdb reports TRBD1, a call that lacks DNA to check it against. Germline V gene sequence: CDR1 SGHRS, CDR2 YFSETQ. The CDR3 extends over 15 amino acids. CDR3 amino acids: CASSLGQVNTGELFF.

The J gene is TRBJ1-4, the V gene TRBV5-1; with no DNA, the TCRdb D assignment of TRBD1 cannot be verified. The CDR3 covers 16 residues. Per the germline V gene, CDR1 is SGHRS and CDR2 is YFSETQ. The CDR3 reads CASRYTGTGEEEKLFF.

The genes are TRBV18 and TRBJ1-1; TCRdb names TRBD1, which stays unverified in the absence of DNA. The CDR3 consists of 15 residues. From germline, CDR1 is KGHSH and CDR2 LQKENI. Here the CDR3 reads CASSRSLGAGTEAFF.

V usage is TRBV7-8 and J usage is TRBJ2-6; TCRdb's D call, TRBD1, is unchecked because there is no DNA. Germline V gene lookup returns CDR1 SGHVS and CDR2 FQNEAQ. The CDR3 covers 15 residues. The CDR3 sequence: CASVGGFSGANVLTF.